This T cell receptor (beta chain) was captured in a study of human T cells and chemical hapten exposure. Study outcomes and limitations: High-frequency TCRs, those above 1 in 1000, stayed the same after DPC sensitization. Versus controls, expanded TCRs had significantly more large CDR3 similarity clusters.

Per the authors' pipeline: Samples contained a median of about 96,000 TCRs, with a range of roughly 23,224 to 700,000. TCRdb used MiXCR to reprocess the RACE reads, holding one entry per CDR3 protein. In this record, the V and J calls reflect TCRdb's handling and not the investigators' own analysis. The data hold about 89,000 distinct CDR3 sequences, with 11% observed a single time. Described time point: pre-sensitization, week 0. As to treatment: therapeutic diphenylcyclopropenone sensitization with weekly scalp DPC. In this sample, this clonotype turned up a few times. Its antigen is currently unknown. From germline, CDR1 is KGHDR and CDR2 SFDVKD. V gave up 0 bases and J gave up 2 bases, with 28 bases separating them. This CDR3 comprises 21 residues.

The rearrangement links TRBV24-1 to TRBJ2-7; D might be TRBD1 or TRBD2, each matching 5 bases. The source was whole blood, collected in connection with sensitization to the hapten diphenylcyclopropenone (DPC). The clonotype comes from an older woman with alopecia areata. Some clones in this sample may be carry-over from other donors' samples. Here the CDR3 DNA reads TGTGCCACCAGTGATTTGCGTGGATCTAGGGACCCCGCCGGAGCGCCCTACGAGCAGTACTTC. Its protein is CATSDLRGSRDPAGAPYEQYF.